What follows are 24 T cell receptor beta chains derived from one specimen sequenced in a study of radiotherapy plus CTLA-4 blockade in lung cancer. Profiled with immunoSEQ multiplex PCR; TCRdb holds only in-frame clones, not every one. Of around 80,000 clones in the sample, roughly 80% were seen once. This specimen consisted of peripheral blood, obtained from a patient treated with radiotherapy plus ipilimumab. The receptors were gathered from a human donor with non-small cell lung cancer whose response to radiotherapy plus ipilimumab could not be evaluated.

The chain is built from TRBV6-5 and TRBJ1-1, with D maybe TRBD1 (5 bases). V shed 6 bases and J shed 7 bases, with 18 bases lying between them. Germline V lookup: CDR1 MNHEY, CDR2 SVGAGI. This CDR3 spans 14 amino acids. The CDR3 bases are TGTGCCAGCAGCGACTCGGGGGGGGTCGATGAAGCTTTCTTT. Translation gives CASSDSGGVDEAFF.

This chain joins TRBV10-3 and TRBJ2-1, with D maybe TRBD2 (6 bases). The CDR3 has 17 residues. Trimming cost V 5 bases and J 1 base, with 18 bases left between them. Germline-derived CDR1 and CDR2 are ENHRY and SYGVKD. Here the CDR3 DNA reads TGTGCCATCAGTACGAACTCACCTAGCGTTTCCTACAATGAGCAGTTCTTC. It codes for CAISTNSPSVSYNEQFF.

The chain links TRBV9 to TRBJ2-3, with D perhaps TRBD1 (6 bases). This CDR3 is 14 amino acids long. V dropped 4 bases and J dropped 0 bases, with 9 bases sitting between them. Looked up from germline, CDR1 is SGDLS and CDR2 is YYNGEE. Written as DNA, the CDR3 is TGTGCCAGCAGCCAGACAGGCAGCACAGATACGCAGTATTTT. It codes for CASSQTGSTDTQYF.

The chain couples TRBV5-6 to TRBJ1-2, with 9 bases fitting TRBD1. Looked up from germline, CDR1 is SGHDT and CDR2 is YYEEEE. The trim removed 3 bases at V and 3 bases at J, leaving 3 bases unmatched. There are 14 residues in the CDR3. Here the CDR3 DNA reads TGTGCCAGCAGCTCCGGGACAGGGCACTATGGCTACACCTTC. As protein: CASSSGTGHYGYTF.

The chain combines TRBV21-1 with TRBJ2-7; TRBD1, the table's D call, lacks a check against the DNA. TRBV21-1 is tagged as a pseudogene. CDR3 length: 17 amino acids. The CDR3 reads CASKSPPHRGPSYEQYF. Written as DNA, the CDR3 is TGTGCCAGCAAGAGTCCCCCACACAGGGGTCCCTCCTACGAGCAGTACTTC.

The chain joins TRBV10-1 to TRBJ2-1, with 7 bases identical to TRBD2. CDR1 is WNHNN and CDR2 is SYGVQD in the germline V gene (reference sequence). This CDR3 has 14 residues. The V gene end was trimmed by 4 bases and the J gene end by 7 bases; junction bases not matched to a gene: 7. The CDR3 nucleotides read TGCGCCAGCAGTGGGGCGGGAGCGAGTAATGAGCAGTTCTTC. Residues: CASSGAGASNEQFF.

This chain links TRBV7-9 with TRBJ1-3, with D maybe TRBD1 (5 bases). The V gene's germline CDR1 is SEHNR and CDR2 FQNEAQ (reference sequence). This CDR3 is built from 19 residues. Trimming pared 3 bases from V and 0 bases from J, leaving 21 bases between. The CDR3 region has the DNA TGTGCCAGCAGCTTCCCGTCGGGCGACAGCCTTAGCTCTGGAAACACCATATATTTT. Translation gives CASSFPSGDSLSSGNTIYF. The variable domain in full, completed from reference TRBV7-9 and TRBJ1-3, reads DTGVSQNPRHKITKRGQNVTFRCDPISEHNRLYWYRQTLGQGPEFLTYFQNEAQLEKSRLLSDRFSAERPKGSFSTLEIQRTEQGDSAMYLCASSFPSGDSLSSGNTIYFGEGSWLTVV.

CDR3 protein: CASSLRAGETSDTQYF. The CDR3 nucleotides read TGCGCCAGCAGCCTCCGCGCCGGGGAGACCTCAGATACGCAGTATTTT. The genes are TRBV4-1 and TRBJ2-3, with TRBD2 as a possible D gene (5 bases). Trimming removed 4 bases from V and 4 bases from J, with 18 bases in between. Germline CDR1 reads MGHRA; CDR2 reads YSYEKL. The CDR3 has 16 amino acids.

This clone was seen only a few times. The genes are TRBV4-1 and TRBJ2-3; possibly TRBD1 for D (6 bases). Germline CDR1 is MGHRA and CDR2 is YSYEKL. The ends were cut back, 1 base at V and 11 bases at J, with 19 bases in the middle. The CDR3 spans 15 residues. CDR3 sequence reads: CASSQGTSTGQGQYF. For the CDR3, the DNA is TGCGCCAGCAGCCAAGGGACCTCGACAGGCCAAGGGCAGTATTTT.

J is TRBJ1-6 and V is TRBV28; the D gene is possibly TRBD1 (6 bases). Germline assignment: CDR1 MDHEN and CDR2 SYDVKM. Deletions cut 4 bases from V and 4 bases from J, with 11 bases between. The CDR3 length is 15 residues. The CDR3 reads CASSSRDTYNSPLHF. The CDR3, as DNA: TGTGCCAGCAGTTCCCGGGACACATATAATTCACCCCTCCACTTT.

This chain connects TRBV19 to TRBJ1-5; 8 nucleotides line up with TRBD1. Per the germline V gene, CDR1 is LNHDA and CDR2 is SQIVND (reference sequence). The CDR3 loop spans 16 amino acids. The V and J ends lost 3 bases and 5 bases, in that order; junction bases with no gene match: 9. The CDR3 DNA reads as TGTGCCAGTAGTATTGGGACGACAGGGGTCCATCAGCCCCAGCATTTT. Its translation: CASSIGTTGVHQPQHF.

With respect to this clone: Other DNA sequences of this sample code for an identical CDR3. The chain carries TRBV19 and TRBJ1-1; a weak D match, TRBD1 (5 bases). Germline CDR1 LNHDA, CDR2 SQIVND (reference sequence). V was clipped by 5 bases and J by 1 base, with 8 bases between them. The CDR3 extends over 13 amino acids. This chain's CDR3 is CASSPTGNTEAFF. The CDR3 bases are TGTGCCAGTAGTCCTACAGGGAACACTGAAGCTTTCTTT.

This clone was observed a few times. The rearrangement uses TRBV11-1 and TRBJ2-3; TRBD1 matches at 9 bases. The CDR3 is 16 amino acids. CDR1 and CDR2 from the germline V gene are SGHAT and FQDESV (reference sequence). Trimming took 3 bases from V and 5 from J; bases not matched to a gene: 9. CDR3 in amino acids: CASSLGTGGAEDTQYF. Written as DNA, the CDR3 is TGTGCCAGCAGCTTGGGTACAGGGGGCGCGGAAGATACGCAGTATTTT.

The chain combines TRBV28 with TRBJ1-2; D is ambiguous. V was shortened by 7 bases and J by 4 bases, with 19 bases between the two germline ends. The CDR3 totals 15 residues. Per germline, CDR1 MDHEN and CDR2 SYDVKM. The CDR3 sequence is CASTDSRRGIYGYTF. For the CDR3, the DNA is TGTGCCAGCACCGATTCTAGAAGAGGAATCTATGGCTACACCTTC.

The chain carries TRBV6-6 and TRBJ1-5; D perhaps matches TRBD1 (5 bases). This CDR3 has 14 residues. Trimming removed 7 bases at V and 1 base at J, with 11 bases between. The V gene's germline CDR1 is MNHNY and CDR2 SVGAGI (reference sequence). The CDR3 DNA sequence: TGTGCCAGCACCGGGCAGGGAAGCAATCAGCCCCAGCATTTT. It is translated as CASTGQGSNQPQHF.

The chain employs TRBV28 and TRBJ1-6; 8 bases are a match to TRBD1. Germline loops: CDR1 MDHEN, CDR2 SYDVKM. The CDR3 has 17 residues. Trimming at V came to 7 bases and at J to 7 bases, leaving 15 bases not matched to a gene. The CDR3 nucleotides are TGTGCCAGCACCCTCCTGCTTTTTGGACAGGGAAATTCACCCCTCCACTTT. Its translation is CASTLLLFGQGNSPLHF. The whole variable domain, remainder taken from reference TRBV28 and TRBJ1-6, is DVKVTQSSRYLVKRTGEKVFLECVQDMDHENMFWYRQDPGLGLRLIYFSYDVKMKEKGDIPEGYSVSREKKERFSLILESASTNQTSMYLCASTLLLFGQGNSPLHFGNGTRLTVT.

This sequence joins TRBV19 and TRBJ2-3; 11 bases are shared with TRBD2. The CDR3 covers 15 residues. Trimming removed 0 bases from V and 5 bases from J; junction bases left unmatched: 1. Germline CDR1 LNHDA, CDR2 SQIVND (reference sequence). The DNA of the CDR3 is TGTGCCAGTAGTATAGATCTAGCGGGAGGAGATACGCAGTATTTT. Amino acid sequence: CASSIDLAGGDTQYF.

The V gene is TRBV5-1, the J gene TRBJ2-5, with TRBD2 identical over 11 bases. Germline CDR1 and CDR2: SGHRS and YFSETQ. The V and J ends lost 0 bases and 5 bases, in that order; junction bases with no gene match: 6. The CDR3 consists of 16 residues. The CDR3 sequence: CASSLEASGGWETQYF. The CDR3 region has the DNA TGCGCCAGCAGCTTGGAGGCTAGCGGGGGGTGGGAGACCCAGTACTTC.

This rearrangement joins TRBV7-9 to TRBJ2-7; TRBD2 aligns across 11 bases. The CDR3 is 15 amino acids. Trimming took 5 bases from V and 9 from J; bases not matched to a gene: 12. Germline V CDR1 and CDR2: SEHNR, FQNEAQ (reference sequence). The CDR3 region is CASSTPGLADQGQYF. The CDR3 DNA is TGTGCCAGCAGCACCCCGGGACTAGCGGACCAAGGGCAGTACTTC.

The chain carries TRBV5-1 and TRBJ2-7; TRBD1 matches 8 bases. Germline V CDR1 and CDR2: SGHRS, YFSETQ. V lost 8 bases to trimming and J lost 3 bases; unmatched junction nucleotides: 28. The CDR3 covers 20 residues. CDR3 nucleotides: TGCGCCAGTTCTTCCGGGACAGGCATACTATGGACTGAGGGAATCTACGAGCAGTACTTC. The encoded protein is CASSSGTGILWTEGIYEQYF.

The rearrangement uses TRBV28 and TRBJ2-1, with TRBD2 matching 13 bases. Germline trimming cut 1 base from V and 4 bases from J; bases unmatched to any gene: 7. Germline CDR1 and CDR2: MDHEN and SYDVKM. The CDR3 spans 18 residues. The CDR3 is CASSLSRLAGGPYNEQFF. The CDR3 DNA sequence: TGTGCCAGCAGTTTATCTAGACTAGCGGGGGGACCTTACAATGAGCAGTTCTTC.

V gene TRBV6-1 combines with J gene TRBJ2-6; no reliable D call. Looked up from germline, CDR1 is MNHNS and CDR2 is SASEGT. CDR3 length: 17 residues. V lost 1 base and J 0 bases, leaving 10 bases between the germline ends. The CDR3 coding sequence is TGTGCCAGCAGTGAAGGGTTCGGTTTCTCTGGGGCCAACGTCCTGACTTTC. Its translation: CASSEGFGFSGANVLTF.

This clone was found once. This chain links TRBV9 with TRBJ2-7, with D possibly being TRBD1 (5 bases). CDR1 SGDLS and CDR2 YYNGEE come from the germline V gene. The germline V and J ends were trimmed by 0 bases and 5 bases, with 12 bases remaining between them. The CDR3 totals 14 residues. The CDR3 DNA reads TGTGCCAGCAGCGTAGGGGCAGGGTCCCACGAGCAGTACTTC. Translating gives CASSVGAGSHEQYF. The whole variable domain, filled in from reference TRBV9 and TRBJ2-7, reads DSGVTQTPKHLITATGQRVTLRCSPRSGDLSVYWYQQSLDQGLQFLIQYYNGEERAKGNILERFSAQQFPDLHSELNLSSLELGDSALYFCASSVGAGSHEQYFGPGTRLTVT.

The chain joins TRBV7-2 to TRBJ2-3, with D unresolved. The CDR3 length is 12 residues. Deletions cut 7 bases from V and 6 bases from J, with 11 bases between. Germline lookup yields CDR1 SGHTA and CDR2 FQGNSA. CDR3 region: CASTLNGDTQYF. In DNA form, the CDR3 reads TGTGCCAGCACCCTGAACGGGGATACGCAGTATTTT.